The 3 T cell receptor beta chains below come from one sample, sequenced in a study of CD8 T cells in ankylosing spondylitis. TCRdb recomputed calls from the 5' RACE reads with MiXCR, one row per CDR3 protein. Here the sample spans 150,000 or so distinct CDR3 sequences, around 10% being singletons. Sequences were obtained from blood, either unsorted or a sorted T cell fraction (not recorded which). All receptors derive from a male donor with ankylosing spondylitis or in good health (not recorded which).

This clonotype was seen a few times. The gene calls are TRBV5-5 and TRBJ2-2; D unresolved. The CDR3 is 15 amino acids. V was shortened by 0 bases and J by 4 bases, with 10 bases between the two germline ends. Germline CDR1 reads SGHKS; CDR2 reads YYEKEE (reference sequence). The CDR3 DNA reads as TGTGCCAGCAGCTTGGCCGCCCGCTCCACCGGGGAGCTGTTTTTT. Translated: CASSLAARSTGELFF.

This clonotype was detected a few times. The CDR3 loop reads CASSVARFSGNTIYF. DNA for the CDR3: TGTGCCAGCAGCGTAGCACGGTTCTCTGGAAACACCATATATTTT. This chain joins TRBV9 and TRBJ1-3; D gene uncertain. The CDR3 is 15 amino acids. Looked up from germline, CDR1 is SGDLS and CDR2 is YYNGEE. The V end was cut by 0 bases, the J end by 0 bases, with 7 bases between.

This clonotype has a handful of counts. The chain has TRBV6-5 and TRBJ1-6, with D hard to call. V was shortened by 2 bases and J by 7 bases, with 3 bases between the two germline ends. Germline values: CDR1 MNHEY, CDR2 SVGAGI. This CDR3 has 12 amino acids. The CDR3 is CASSYANSPLHF. CDR3 bases: TGTGCCAGCAGTTACGCGAATTCACCCCTCCACTTT.